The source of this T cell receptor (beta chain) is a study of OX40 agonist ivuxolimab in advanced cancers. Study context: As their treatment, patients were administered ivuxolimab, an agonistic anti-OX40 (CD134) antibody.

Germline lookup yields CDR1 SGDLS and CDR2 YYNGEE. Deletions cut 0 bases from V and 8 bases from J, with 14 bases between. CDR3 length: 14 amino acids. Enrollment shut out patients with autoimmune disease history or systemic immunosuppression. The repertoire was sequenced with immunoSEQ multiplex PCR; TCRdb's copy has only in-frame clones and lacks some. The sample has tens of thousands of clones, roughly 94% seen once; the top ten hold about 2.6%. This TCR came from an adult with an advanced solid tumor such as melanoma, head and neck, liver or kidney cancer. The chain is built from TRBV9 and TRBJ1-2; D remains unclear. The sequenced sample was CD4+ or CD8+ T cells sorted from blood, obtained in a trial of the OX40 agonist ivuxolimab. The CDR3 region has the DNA TGTGCCAGCAGCGTAGTCGAGCCGACGACGGGCTACACCTTC. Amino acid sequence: CASSVVEPTTGYTF. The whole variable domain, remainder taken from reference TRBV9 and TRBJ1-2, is DSGVTQTPKHLITATGQRVTLRCSPRSGDLSVYWYQQSLDQGLQFLIQYYNGEERAKGNILERFSAQQFPDLHSELNLSSLELGDSALYFCASSVVEPTTGYTFGSGTRLTVV.